This is a list of T cell receptor beta chains from one sample in a study of molecular identifiers for immune sequencing clone quantification. MiXCR, run by TCRdb on the PCR reads, gives a single entry per CDR3 protein. This table has approximately 590,000 distinct CDR3 sequences, around 25% appearing once. The source material was naive CD8+ T cells from blood, with Jurkat cell RNA spiked in. Receptors were obtained from a human donor in good health. Some libraries in this study had Jurkat cell RNA spiked in. The CDR3 runs from the conserved cysteine through the conserved F or W. D genes are given only for firm matches. Clone size appears in some rows only: once, few, many, or a class for an expanded clone.

J gene: TRBJ2-5; D gene: -; V gene: TRBV20-1; clone size: -; CDR3 protein: CSAPGGEVMETQYF; CDR3 DNA: TGCAGTGCACCCGGGGGCGAGGTAATGGAGACCCAGTACTTC
J gene: TRBJ2-4; D gene: -; V gene: TRBV20-1; clone size: many; CDR3 protein: CSATWPQTSTKNIQYF; CDR3 DNA: TGCAGTGCAACCTGGCCGCAAACCAGCACAAAAAACATTCAGTACTTC
J gene: TRBJ2-3; D gene: -; V gene: TRBV13; clone size: -; CDR3 protein: CASSLTAVGYTDTQYF; CDR3 DNA: TGTGCCAGCAGCTTAACAGCCGTTGGCTACACAGATACGCAGTATTTT
J gene: TRBJ2-3; D gene: -; V gene: TRBV7-2; clone size: many; CDR3 protein: CASRQTYGSSGADTQYF; CDR3 DNA: TGTGCCAGCAGACAGACATACGGGAGTTCAGGTGCAGATACGCAGTATTTT
J gene: TRBJ1-5; D gene: -; V gene: TRBV2; clone size: few; CDR3 protein: CASSELGVSNQPQHF; CDR3 DNA: TGTGCCAGCAGTGAACTGGGGGTGAGCAATCAGCCCCAGCATTTT
J gene: TRBJ2-3; D gene: TRBD2; V gene: TRBV27; clone size: many; CDR3 protein: CASSPIGLAGADTQYF; CDR3 DNA: TGTGCCAGCAGTCCGATTGGGCTAGCGGGCGCAGATACGCAGTATTTT
J gene: TRBJ2-4; D gene: TRBD2; V gene: TRBV30; clone size: many; CDR3 protein: CAWSQGTSVNIQYF; CDR3 DNA: TGTGCCTGGAGTCAAGGGACTAGCGTAAACATTCAGTACTTC
J gene: TRBJ1-2; D gene: -; V gene: TRBV4-1; clone size: few; CDR3 protein: CASSQEISSWSYGYTF; CDR3 DNA: TGCGCCAGCAGCCAAGAGATCAGTAGTTGGTCCTATGGCTACACCTTC
J gene: TRBJ2-7; D gene: -; V gene: TRBV4-2; clone size: -; CDR3 protein: CASSHGGTGYEQYF; CDR3 DNA: TGTGCCAGCAGCCACGGTGGGACGGGCTACGAGCAGTACTTC
J gene: TRBJ2-1; D gene: -; V gene: TRBV27; clone size: few; CDR3 protein: CASSVLGPGDNEQFF; CDR3 DNA: TGTGCCAGCAGCGTTTTAGGACCCGGGGACAATGAGCAGTTCTTC
J gene: TRBJ2-1; D gene: TRBD2; V gene: TRBV28; clone size: few; CDR3 protein: CASSFLTGGEEQFF; CDR3 DNA: TGTGCCAGCAGTTTTTTGACGGGAGGAGAGGAGCAGTTCTTC
J gene: TRBJ2-3; D gene: TRBD2; V gene: TRBV28; clone size: few; CDR3 protein: CASSFPSGRGPDTQFF; CDR3 DNA: TGTGCCAGCAGTTTTCCTAGCGGGAGAGGCCCAGATACGCAGTTTTTT
J gene: TRBJ2-1; D gene: -; V gene: TRBV4-1; clone size: many; CDR3 protein: CASSNPQGRDIEQFF; CDR3 DNA: TGCGCCAGCAGCAATCCCCAGGGACGAGATATTGAGCAGTTCTTC
J gene: TRBJ2-7; D gene: -; V gene: TRBV5-3; clone size: few; CDR3 protein: CASSYSFRDPREQYF; CDR3 DNA: TGTGCCAGCAGCTACTCTTTCCGGGACCCCAGGGAGCAGTACTTC
J gene: TRBJ2-1; D gene: -; V gene: TRBV5-6; clone size: -; CDR3 protein: CASSPPGHNEQFF; CDR3 DNA: TGTGCCAGCAGCCCGCCTGGACACAATGAGCAGTTCTTC
J gene: TRBJ2-7; D gene: TRBD2; V gene: TRBV9; clone size: -; CDR3 protein: CASNRAGGPSYEQYF; CDR3 DNA: TGTGCCAGCAACCGAGCGGGAGGGCCAAGTTACGAGCAGTACTTC
J gene: TRBJ2-5; D gene: TRBD2; V gene: TRBV7-9; clone size: -; CDR3 protein: CASSPPRTSVETQYF; CDR3 DNA: TGTGCCAGCAGCCCTCCCCGGACTAGCGTGGAGACCCAGTACTTC